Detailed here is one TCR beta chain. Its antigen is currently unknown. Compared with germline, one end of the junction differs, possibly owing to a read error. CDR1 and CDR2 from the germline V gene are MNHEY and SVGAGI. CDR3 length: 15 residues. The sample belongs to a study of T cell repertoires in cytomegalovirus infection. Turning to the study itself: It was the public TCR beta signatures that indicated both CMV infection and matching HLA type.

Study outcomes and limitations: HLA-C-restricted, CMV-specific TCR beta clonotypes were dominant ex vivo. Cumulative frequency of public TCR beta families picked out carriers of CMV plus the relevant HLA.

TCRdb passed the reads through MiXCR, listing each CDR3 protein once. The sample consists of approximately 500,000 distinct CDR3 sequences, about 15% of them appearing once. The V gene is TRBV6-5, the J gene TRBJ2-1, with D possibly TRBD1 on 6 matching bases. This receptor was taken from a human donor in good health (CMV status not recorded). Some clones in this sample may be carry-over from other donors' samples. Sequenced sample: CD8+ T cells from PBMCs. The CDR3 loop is CARSYSQGIRGEQFF. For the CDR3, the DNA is TGTGCCAGAAGTTACAGTCAGGGGATACGAGGTGAGCAGTTCTTC.